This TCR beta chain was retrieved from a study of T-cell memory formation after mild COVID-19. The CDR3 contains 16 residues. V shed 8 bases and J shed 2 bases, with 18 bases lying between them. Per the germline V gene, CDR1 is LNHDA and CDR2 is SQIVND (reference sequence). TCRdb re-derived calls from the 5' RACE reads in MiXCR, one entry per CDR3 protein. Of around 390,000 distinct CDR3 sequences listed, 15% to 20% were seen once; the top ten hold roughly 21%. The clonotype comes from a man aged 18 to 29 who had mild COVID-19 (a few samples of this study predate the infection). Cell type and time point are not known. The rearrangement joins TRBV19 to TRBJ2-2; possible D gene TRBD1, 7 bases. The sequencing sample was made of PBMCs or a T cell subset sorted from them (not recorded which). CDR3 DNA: TGTGCCAGTCAAACTGGGCAGGGGGGTAACACCGGGGAGCTGTTTTTT. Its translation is CASQTGQGGNTGELFF.